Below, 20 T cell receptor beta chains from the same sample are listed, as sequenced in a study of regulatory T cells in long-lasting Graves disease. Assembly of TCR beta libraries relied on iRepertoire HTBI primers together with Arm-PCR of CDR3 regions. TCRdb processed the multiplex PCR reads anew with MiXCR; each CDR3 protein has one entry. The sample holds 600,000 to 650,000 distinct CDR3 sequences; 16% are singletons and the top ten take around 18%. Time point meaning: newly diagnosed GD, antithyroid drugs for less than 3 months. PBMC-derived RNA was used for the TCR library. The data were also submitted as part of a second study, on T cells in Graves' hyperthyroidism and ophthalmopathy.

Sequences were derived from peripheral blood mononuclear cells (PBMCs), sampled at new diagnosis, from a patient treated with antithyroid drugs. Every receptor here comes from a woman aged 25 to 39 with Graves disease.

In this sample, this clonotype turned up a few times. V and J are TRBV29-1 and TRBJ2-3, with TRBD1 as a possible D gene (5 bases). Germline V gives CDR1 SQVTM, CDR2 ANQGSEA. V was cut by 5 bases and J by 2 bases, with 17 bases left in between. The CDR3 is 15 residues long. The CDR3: CSVPQGSSLTDTQYF. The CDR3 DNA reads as TGCAGCGTTCCCCAGGGCAGCTCCCTCACAGATACGCAGTATTTT.

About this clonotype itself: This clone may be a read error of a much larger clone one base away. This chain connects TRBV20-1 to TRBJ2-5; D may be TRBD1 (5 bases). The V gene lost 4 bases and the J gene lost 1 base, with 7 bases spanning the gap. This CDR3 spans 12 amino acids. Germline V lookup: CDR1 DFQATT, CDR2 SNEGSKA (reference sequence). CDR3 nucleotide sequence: TGCAGTGCTAAGGGGATCCAAGAGACCCAGTACTTC. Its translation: CSAKGIQETQYF.

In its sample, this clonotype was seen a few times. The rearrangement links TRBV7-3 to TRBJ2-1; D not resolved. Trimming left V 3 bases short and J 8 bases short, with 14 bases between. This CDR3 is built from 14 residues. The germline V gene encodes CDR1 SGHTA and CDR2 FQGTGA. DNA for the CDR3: TGTGCCAGCAGCTTCGGGCCCAACTCCTATGAGCAGTTCTTC. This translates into CASSFGPNSYEQFF.

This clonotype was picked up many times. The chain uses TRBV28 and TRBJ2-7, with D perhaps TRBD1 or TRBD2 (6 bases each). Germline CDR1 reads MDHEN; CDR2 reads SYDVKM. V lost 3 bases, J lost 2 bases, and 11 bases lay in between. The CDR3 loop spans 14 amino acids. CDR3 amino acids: CASSFRGDPYEQYF. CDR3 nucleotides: TGTGCCAGCAGTTTTAGGGGGGATCCCTACGAGCAGTACTTC.

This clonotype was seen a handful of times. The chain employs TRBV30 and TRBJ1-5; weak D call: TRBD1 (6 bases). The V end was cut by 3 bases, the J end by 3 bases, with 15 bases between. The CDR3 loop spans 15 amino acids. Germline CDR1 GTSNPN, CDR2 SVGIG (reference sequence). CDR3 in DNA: TGTGCCTGGAGCGGTGGGGGCAGTCTCAATCAGCCCCAGCATTTT. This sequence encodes CAWSGGGSLNQPQHF.

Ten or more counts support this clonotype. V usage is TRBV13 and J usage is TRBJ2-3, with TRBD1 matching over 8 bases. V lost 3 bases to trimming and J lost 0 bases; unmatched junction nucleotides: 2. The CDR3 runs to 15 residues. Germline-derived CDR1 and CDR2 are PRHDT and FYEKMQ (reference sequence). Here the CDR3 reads CASSFRTGSTDTQYF. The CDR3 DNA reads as TGTGCCAGCAGCTTCCGGACAGGGAGCACAGATACGCAGTATTTT.

The CDR3 is CASSPSNGGYTF. CDR3 nucleotides: TGTGCCAGCAGCCCCTCAAATGGCGGCTACACCTTC. The chain links TRBV9 to TRBJ1-2; unclear D gene. The CDR3 is 12 amino acids. CDR1 and CDR2 (germline): SGDLS, YYNGEE. V dropped 4 bases and J dropped 8 bases, with 12 bases sitting between them.

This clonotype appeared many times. The CDR3 sequence: CASSLKDLPNTEAFF. In DNA form, the CDR3 reads TGCGCCAGCAGCTTGAAGGACCTTCCGAACACTGAAGCTTTCTTT. The chain links TRBV5-1 to TRBJ1-1; D is ambiguous. The V gene's germline CDR1 is SGHRS and CDR2 YFSETQ. V gave up 1 base and J gave up 1 base, with 11 bases separating them. The CDR3 loop spans 15 amino acids.

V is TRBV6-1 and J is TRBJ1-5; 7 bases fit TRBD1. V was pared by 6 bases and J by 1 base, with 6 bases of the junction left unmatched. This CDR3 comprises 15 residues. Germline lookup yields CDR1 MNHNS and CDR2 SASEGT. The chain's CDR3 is CASSPQQGSNQPQHF. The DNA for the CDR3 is TGTGCCAGCAGCCCCCAACAGGGGAGCAATCAGCCCCAGCATTTT.

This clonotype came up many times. The CDR3: CASSLDSDTQYF. The CDR3, as DNA: TGTGCCAGCAGCTTAGACTCAGATACGCAGTATTTT. The V gene is TRBV11-3, the J gene TRBJ2-3; D not resolved. This CDR3 spans 12 amino acids. Germline V lookup: CDR1 SGHNT, CDR2 YENEEA. V lost 0 bases and J lost 4, with 2 bases in between.

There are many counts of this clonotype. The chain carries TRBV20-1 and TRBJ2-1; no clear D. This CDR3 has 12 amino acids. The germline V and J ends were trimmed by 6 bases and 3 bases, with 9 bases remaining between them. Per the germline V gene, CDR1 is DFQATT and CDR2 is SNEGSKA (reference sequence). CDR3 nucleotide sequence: TGCAGTGCAAACTCGGGCTACAATGAGCAGTTCTTC. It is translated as CSANSGYNEQFF.

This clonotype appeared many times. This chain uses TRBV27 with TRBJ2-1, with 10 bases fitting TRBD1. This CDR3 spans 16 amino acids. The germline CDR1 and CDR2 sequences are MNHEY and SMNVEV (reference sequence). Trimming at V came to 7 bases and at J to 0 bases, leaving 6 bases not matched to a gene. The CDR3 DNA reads TGTGCCAGCACCTGGGGACAGGGGCCCTCCTACAATGAGCAGTTCTTC. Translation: CASTWGQGPSYNEQFF.

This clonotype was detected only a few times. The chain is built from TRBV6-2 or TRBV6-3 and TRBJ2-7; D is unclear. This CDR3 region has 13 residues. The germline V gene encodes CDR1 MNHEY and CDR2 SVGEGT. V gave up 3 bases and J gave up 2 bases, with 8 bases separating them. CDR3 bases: TGTGCCAGCAGTTATAGGACCCCCTACGAGCAGTACTTC. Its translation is CASSYRTPYEQYF.

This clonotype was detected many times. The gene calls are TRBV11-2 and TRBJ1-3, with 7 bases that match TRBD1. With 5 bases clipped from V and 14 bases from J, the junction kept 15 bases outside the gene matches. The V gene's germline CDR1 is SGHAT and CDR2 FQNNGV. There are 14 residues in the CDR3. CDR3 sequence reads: CASSPHRQGDILYF. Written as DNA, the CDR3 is TGTGCCAGCAGCCCGCATCGACAGGGCGATATCTTATATTTT.

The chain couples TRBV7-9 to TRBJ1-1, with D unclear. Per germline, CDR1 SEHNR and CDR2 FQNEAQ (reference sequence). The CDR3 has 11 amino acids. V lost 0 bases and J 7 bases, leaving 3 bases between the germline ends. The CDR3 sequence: CASSLAVEAFF. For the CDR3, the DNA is TGTGCCAGCAGCTTAGCGGTTGAAGCTTTCTTT. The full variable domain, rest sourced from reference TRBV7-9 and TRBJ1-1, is DTGVSQNPRHKITKRGQNVTFRCDPISEHNRLYWYRQTLGQGPEFLTYFQNEAQLEKSRLLSDRFSAERPKGSFSTLEIQRTEQGDSAMYLCASSLAVEAFFGQGTRLTVV.

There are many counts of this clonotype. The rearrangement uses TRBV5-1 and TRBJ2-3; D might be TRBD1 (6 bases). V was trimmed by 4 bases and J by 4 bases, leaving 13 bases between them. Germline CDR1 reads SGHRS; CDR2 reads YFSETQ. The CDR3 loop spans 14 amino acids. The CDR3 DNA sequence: TGCGCCAGCAGCATAACAGGGAACGCAGATACGCAGTATTTT. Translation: CASSITGNADTQYF.

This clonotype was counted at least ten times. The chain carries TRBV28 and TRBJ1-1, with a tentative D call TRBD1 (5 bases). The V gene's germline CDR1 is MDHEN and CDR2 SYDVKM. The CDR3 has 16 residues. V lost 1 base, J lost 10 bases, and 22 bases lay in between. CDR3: CASSLFGAAGGRRAFF. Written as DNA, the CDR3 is TGTGCCAGCAGTTTATTCGGGGCAGCCGGTGGTAGGCGAGCTTTCTTT.

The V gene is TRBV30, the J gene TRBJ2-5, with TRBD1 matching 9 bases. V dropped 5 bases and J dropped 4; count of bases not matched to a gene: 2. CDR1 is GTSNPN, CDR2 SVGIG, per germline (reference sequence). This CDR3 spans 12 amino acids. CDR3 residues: CAWDRGAETQYF. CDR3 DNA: TGTGCCTGGGACAGGGGGGCAGAGACCCAGTACTTC.

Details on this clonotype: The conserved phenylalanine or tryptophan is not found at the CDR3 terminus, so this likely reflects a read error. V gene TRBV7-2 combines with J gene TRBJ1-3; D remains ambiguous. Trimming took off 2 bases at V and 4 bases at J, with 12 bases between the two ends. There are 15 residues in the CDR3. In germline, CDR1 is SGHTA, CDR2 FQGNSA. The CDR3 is CASSLLWAGGNTIYS. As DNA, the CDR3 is TGTGCCAGCAGCTTATTGTGGGCGGGGGGAAACACCATATATTCT.

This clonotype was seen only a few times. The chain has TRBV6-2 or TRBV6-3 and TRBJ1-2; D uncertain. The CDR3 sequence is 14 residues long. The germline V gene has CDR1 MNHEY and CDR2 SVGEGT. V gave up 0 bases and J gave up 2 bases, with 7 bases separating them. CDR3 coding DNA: TGTGCCAGCAGTTACTCTGCCGGAAACTATGGCTACACCTTC. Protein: CASSYSAGNYGYTF.